This T cell receptor beta chain was found in a study of OX40 agonist ivuxolimab in advanced cancers. CDR1 MDHEN and CDR2 SYDVKM come from the germline V gene. The V segment lost 5 bases and the J segment 5 bases; nucleotides outside the gene matches: 9. The CDR3 runs to 16 residues. This clone occurred once. Repertoires were generated with immunoSEQ multiplex PCR, while TCRdb's copy carries only in-frame clones and drops some. The table lists more than 55,000 clones, around 88% of them singletons. The chain couples TRBV28 to TRBJ1-5; 10 positions agree with TRBD1. Sequenced here: CD4+ or CD8+ T cells sorted from blood, sampled in a trial of the OX40 agonist ivuxolimab. The sequence derives from an adult with an advanced solid tumor such as melanoma, head and neck, liver or kidney cancer. DNA of the CDR3: TGTGCCAGCAGTCCTCGGACAGGGGGGGGATATCAGCCCCAGCATTTT. Its translation: CASSPRTGGGYQPQHF.